This is a list of T cell receptor beta chains from one sample in a study of CD8 T cells in Susac syndrome. TCRdb fed the immunoSEQ multiplex PCR reads into MiXCR, producing one record per CDR3 protein. Of fewer than 85,000 distinct CDR3 sequences listed, approximately 95% are singletons. The sample comprised CD8+ T cells from PBMCs. These receptors were obtained from a human donor with Susac syndrome. Both conserved end residues are part of each CDR3.

J | V | CDR3
TRBJ2-1 | TRBV12-3/TRBV12-4 | CASSNLEGYYNEQFF
TRBJ2-1 | TRBV12-3/TRBV12-4 | CASSYLTDYNEQFF
TRBJ2-3 | TRBV27 | CASLGDTQYF
TRBJ1-2 | TRBV24-1 | CATSATGADYTF
TRBJ2-7 | TRBV29-1 | CSLAAGGEQYF
TRBJ2-3 | TRBV7-3 | CASSSDSTDTQYF
TRBJ2-3 | TRBV29-1 | CSVEDGGGRALRGTQYF
TRBJ2-1 | TRBV4-3 | CASSQHRDSFLHEQFF
TRBJ2-5 | TRBV4-1 | CASSQAGGAGDQETQYF
TRBJ2-1 | TRBV28 | CASSPSGTGDNEQFF
TRBJ2-1 | TRBV24-1 | CATSDGGQDNEQFF
TRBJ1-5 | TRBV4-3 | CASSQDSAWGPQHF
TRBJ2-1 | TRBV5-1 | CASSLIAGDYNEQFF
TRBJ2-7 | TRBV6-5 | CASSSGSMRAFSYEQYF
TRBJ2-7 | TRBV14 | CASSPGTTREQYF
TRBJ2-6 | TRBV4-2 | CASSHPGTGPGLEANVLTF
TRBJ2-3 | TRBV30 | CAWKETSPTQYF
TRBJ1-5 | TRBV15 | CATSSAPGQGFSQPQHF
TRBJ2-7 | TRBV12-3/TRBV12-4 | CASSLIRDVFYEQYF
TRBJ2-5 | TRBV29-1 | CSVEGLAGPLQETQYF
TRBJ2-1 | TRBV7-2 | CASSFGGSPYNEQFF
TRBJ1-2 | TRBV6-5 | CASSYSDFPATF
TRBJ2-1 | TRBV20-1 | CSAPAPISGRLSYNEQFF
TRBJ2-6 | TRBV20-1 | CSARPSRSGANVLTF
TRBJ1-2 | TRBV29-1 | CSVEDQVGTGYGYTF
TRBJ1-4 | TRBV7-9 | CASSWLSWELFF
TRBJ2-2 | TRBV4-3 | CASSQDWTNTGELFF
TRBJ1-5 | TRBV9 | CASSVGSGDNQPQHF
TRBJ2-2 | TRBV4-3 | CASSPDYANTGELFF
TRBJ2-5 | TRBV20-1 | CSARDQKGQAETQYF
TRBJ1-1 | TRBV7-9 | CASSLEPSGMNTEAFF
TRBJ2-7 | TRBV20-1 | CSAGTSGNYEQYF
TRBJ1-1 | TRBV7-9 | CASSLGGDAFF
TRBJ1-5 | TRBV5-1 | CASSLEWGDQPQHF
TRBJ2-1 | TRBV19 | CASSIVPGGYNEQFF
TRBJ1-1 | TRBV28 | CASSLLAGGEYTEAFF
TRBJ2-1 | TRBV21-1 | CASSNGDRAHYNEQFF
TRBJ2-5 | TRBV5-1 | CASSLADRAGETQYF
TRBJ2-3 | TRBV16 | CASSQSTGGWTDTQYF
TRBJ2-5 | TRBV7-9 | CASSSGGTGGKETQYF
TRBJ2-1 | TRBV19 | CASSQGGYSYNEQFF
TRBJ2-1 | TRBV28 | CASSLFSSYNEQFF
TRBJ2-1 | TRBV5-4 | CASSLGQGNEQFF
TRBJ2-7 | TRBV27 | CASSLAGGVIYEQYF
TRBJ2-7 | TRBV5-4 | CASSLLGDAYEQYF
TRBJ2-5 | TRBV14 | CASSQDRWTEGLSYQETQYF
TRBJ2-7 | TRBV7-9 | CASRPTSGSSYEQYF
TRBJ2-5 | TRBV7-6 | CASSSRLGETQYF
TRBJ1-1 | TRBV14 | CASSQGGNTEAFF
TRBJ2-1 | TRBV29-1 | CSVEVPPRQGKSYNEQFF
TRBJ2-3 | TRBV9 | CASSRLGGTDTQYF
TRBJ2-6 | TRBV9 | CASSSTGGANVLTF
TRBJ1-1 | TRBV29-1 | CSVDGNTEAFF
TRBJ1-3 | TRBV6-5 | CASSPQGSGNTIYF
TRBJ1-5 | TRBV30 | CAWSLPDRGHQPQHF